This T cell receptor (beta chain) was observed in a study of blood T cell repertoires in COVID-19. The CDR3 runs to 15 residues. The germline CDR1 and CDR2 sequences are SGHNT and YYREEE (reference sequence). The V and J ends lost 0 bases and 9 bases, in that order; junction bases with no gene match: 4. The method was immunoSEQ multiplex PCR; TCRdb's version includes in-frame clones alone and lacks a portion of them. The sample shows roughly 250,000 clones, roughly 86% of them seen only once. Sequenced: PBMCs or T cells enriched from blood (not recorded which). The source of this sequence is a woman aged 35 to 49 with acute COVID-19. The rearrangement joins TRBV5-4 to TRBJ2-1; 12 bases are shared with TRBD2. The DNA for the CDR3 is TGTGCCAGCAGCTTGGAACTAGCGGGAGGTCCTGAGCAGTTCTTC. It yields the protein CASSLELAGGPEQFF.